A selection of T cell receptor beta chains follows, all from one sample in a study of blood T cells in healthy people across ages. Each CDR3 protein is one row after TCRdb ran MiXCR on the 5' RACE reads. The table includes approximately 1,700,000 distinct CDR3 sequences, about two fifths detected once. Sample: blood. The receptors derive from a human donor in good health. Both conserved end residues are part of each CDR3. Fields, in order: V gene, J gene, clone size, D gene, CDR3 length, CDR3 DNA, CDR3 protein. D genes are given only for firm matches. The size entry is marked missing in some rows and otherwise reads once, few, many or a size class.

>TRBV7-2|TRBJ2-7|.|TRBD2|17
TGTGCCAGCAGCCCCATGAGTTGGGTAGCGGGGGAGGGGGATCAGTACTTC
CASSPMSWVAGEGDQYF
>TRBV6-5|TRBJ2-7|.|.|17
TGTGCCAGCAGTTACTCGATGGTCTGGGGGATAGCCTACGAGCAGTACTTC
CASSYSMVWGIAYEQYF
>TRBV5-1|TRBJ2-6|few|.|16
TGCGCCAGCAGCTTGCCTGTAATGCTAGGGGCCAACGTCCTGACTTTC
CASSLPVMLGANVLTF
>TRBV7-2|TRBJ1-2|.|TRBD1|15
TGTGCCAGCAGCCCCGGGCAGGGGGCTCTTGGTGGCTACACCTTC
CASSPGQGALGGYTF
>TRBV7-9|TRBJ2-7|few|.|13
TGTGCCAGCAGCCCTCAGTGGCTGGGGGAGCAGTACTTC
CASSPQWLGEQYF
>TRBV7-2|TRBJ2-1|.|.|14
TGTGCCAGCAGCTTAGCGGGTATGCGACAGGTGCAGTTCTTC
CASSLAGMRQVQFF
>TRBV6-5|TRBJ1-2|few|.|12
TGTGCCACCGTTCGCGGTCAGTATGGCTACACCTTC
CATVRGQYGYTF
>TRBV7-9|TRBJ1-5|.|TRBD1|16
TGTGCCAGCAGCTTATCAGGACAGGGGAGCAGTCAGCCCCAGCATTTT
CASSLSGQGSSQPQHF
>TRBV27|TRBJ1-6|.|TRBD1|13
TGTGCCAGCAGTTTTTACAGGGGTTCACCCCTCCACTTT
CASSFYRGSPLHF
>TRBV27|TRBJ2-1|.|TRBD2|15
TGTGCCAGCAGTTTACGGGGGGGCCAGTGGAATGAGCAGTTCTTC
CASSLRGGQWNEQFF
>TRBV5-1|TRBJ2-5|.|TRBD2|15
TGCGCCAGCAGCCCATCGACTAGCGGGGAAGAGACCCAGTACTTC
CASSPSTSGEETQYF
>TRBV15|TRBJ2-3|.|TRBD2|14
TGTGCCACCAGCAGAGGGAGCGGGGAAGATGCGCAGTATTTT
CATSRGSGEDAQYF
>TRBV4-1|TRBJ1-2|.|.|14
TGCGCCAGCAGCCAGGACCCCAAGGGCTATGGCTACACCTTC
CASSQDPKGYGYTF
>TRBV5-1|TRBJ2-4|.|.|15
TGCGCCAGCAGCTTGGGGGCGGCGGGACAGAACATTCAGTACTTC
CASSLGAAGQNIQYF
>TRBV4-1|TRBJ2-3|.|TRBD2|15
TGCGCCAGCAGCCCCCGGGACTACGGCACAGATACGCAGTATTTT
CASSPRDYGTDTQYF
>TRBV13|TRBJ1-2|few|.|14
TGTGCCAGCAGCTTAAAACGGGGCCGCTATGGCTACACCTTC
CASSLKRGRYGYTF
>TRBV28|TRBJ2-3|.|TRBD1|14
TGTGCCACCGGGACAGGGGGCGGCACAGATACGCAGTATTTT
CATGTGGGTDTQYF
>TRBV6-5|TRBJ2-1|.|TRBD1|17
TGTGCCAGCAGTTACTCGACAGGGGTTATTCCCGACAATGAGCAGTTCTTC
CASSYSTGVIPDNEQFF
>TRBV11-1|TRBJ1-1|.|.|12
TGTGCCAGCAACAAGGATGGCACTGAAGCTTTCTTT
CASNKDGTEAFF
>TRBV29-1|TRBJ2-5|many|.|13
TGCAGCGTCCCCGGGACATCACAAGAGACCCAGTACTTC
CSVPGTSQETQYF
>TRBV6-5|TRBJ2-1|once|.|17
TGTGCCAGCAGTCCGTCTCCCAGTTTGATGGTGGGGCATGAGCAGTTCTTC
CASSPSPSLMVGHEQFF
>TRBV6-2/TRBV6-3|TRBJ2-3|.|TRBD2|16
TGTGCCAGCAGGCCGGGACTAGCGGAGTGGACAGATACGCAGTATTTT
CASRPGLAEWTDTQYF
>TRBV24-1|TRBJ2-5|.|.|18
TGTGCCACCAGTGTCTCGACAGGATTAAAGACCCTCCAAGAGACCCAGTACTTC
CATSVSTGLKTLQETQYF
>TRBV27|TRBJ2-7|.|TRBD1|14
TGTGCCAGCAGGGGGACAGCTAGCTCCCACGAGCAGTACTTC
CASRGTASSHEQYF